These 13 T cell receptor beta chains were all obtained from the same sample, sequenced in a study of T cell responses to AZD1222 COVID-19 vaccine. The table came from immunoSEQ multiplex PCR; TCRdb's copy has only in-frame clones and leaves some out. In the table there are approximately 150,000 clones, around 92% of which are singletons. Sequencing used peripheral blood, obtained on day 0 of AZD1222 vaccination. These receptors were taken from an adult in good health.

The genes are TRBV5-1 and TRBJ2-7, with 10 nucleotides matching TRBD1. CDR3 length: 14 amino acids. V lost 2 bases and J lost 3; bases outside the gene matches: 2. The V gene's germline CDR1 is SGHRS and CDR2 YFSETQ. The CDR3 sequence is CASSFGTGVYEQYF. The CDR3 DNA sequence: TGCGCCAGCAGCTTCGGGACAGGGGTCTACGAGCAGTACTTC.

This clone has a handful of counts. The rearrangement uses TRBV28 and TRBJ2-7; 7 nucleotides match TRBD1. The CDR3 has 16 amino acids. The trim removed 1 base at V and 12 bases at J, leaving 18 bases unmatched. Germline lookup yields CDR1 MDHEN and CDR2 SYDVKM. CDR3 in DNA: TGTGCCAGCAGTTTATCTGGGTTCATTATGAGGGGGCAACGGTACTTC. Encoded protein: CASSLSGFIMRGQRYF. Full variable domain (outside the CDR3, taken from reference TRBV28 and TRBJ2-7): DVKVTQSSRYLVKRTGEKVFLECVQDMDHENMFWYRQDPGLGLRLIYFSYDVKMKEKGDIPEGYSVSREKKERFSLILESASTNQTSMYLCASSLSGFIMRGQRYFGPGTRLTVT.

In this sample, this clone turned up once. CDR3 nucleotides: TGTGCCAGCAGTTATCAGCAGGAAGGGCCTGAAGCTTTCTTT. Translation: CASSYQQEGPEAFF. The V gene is TRBV6-5, the J gene TRBJ1-1; D is ambiguous. Germline loops: CDR1 MNHEY, CDR2 SVGAGI. This CDR3 has 14 amino acids. The ends were cut back, 3 bases at V and 6 bases at J, with 14 bases in the middle.

This rearrangement joins TRBV2 to TRBJ1-2; 9 bases align to TRBD1. After removal of 1 base from V and 4 bases from J, the junction contained 1 base not matched to a gene. The germline gives CDR1 SNHLY, CDR2 FYNNEI. This CDR3 region has 14 residues. The CDR3 DNA sequence: TGTGCCAGCAGTGAAGAGACAGGGGGCTATGGCTACACCTTC. As protein: CASSEETGGYGYTF.

The rearrangement joins TRBV5-4 to TRBJ2-7; D gene uncertain. The CDR3 sequence is 13 residues long. Germline CDR1 SGHNT, CDR2 YYREEE (reference sequence). Trimming removed 0 bases from V and 3 bases from J, with 7 bases in between. CDR3 nucleotides: TGTGCCAGCAGCTTGGGGAGCCGCTACGAGCAGTACTTC. Translating it yields CASSLGSRYEQYF.

The V call is TRBV7-2, the J call TRBJ1-5; 8 positions agree with TRBD1. V was pared by 5 bases and J by 7 bases, with 10 bases of the junction left unmatched. Germline lookup yields CDR1 SGHTA and CDR2 FQGNSA. The CDR3 spans 15 residues. The CDR3 DNA reads as TGTGCCAGCAGCCCGACGACAGGGGTGAGGCAGCCCCAGCATTTT. Protein sequence: CASSPTTGVRQPQHF.

The J gene is TRBJ1-2, the V gene TRBV4-2, with D maybe TRBD1 (5 bases). This CDR3 contains 15 residues. Germline V CDR1 and CDR2: LGHNA, YNFKEQ. V was shortened by 0 bases and J by 1 base, with 9 bases between the two germline ends. This chain's CDR3 is CASSQEGLSNYGYTF. CDR3 DNA sequence: TGTGCCAGCAGCCAAGAGGGGCTGAGTAACTATGGCTACACCTTC.

The CDR3 nucleotides read TGTGCCAGCAGCCACGGGGAGAGGGGGAATTCACCCCTCCACTTT. Translating gives CASSHGERGNSPLHF. V usage is TRBV28 and J usage is TRBJ1-6; maybe TRBD1 (6 bases). V was pared by 6 bases and J by 7 bases, with 16 bases between. The CDR3 is made up of 15 amino acids. Germline V lookup: CDR1 MDHEN, CDR2 SYDVKM.

This clone was seen a handful of times. Within the sample, other DNA sequences also encode this same CDR3. The V gene is TRBV6-5, the J gene TRBJ2-2; the D gene is possibly TRBD1 (6 bases). There are 12 residues in the CDR3. V was trimmed by 6 bases and J by 4 bases, leaving 6 bases between them. The V gene's germline CDR1 is MNHEY and CDR2 SVGAGI. The CDR3 nucleotides are TGTGCCAGCAGGACAGGCACCGGGGAGCTGTTTTTT. It codes for CASRTGTGELFF.

The gene calls are TRBV7-8 and TRBJ1-1; 8 positions match TRBD1. Trimming took 3 bases from V and 8 from J; bases not matched to a gene: 2. The length of the CDR3 is 12 residues. CDR1 is SGHVS and CDR2 is FQNEAQ in the germline V gene. The CDR3 loop is CASSLDREEAFF. In DNA form, the CDR3 reads TGTGCCAGCAGCTTGGACAGGGAGGAAGCTTTCTTT.

The count of this clone is one. The genes are TRBV10-1 and TRBJ1-3, with TRBD1 matching over 8 bases. The CDR3 covers 15 residues. J lost 4 bases, V lost 9 bases, and 11 bases had no gene match. Germline loops: CDR1 WNHNN, CDR2 SYGVQD (reference sequence). CDR3 DNA sequence: TGCGCCAGAACTATCCGGGACAGGAGAGGAAACACCATATATTTT. Translating it yields CARTIRDRRGNTIYF.

This chain links TRBV3-1 (or the pseudogene TRBV3-2) with TRBJ2-3; 8 bases are shared with TRBD2. V lost 1 base, J lost 7 bases, and 10 bases stayed unmatched. The germline CDR1 and CDR2 sequences are LGHDT and YNNKEL (reference sequence). The CDR3 sequence is 16 residues long. The CDR3 is CASSQGWRGAANTQYF. The CDR3, as DNA: TGTGCCAGCAGCCAAGGTTGGCGGGGGGCTGCGAATACGCAGTATTTT.

Here the CDR3 DNA reads TGTGCCAGCAGTCGACTAGCGGGAGCGAGCGGGGAGCTGTTTTTT. It is translated as CASSRLAGASGELFF. V usage is TRBV28 and J usage is TRBJ2-2; 12 nucleotides align to TRBD2. Trimming cost V 5 bases and J 7 bases; bases outside gene matches: 5. Germline V gene sequence: CDR1 MDHEN, CDR2 SYDVKM. The CDR3 totals 15 residues.